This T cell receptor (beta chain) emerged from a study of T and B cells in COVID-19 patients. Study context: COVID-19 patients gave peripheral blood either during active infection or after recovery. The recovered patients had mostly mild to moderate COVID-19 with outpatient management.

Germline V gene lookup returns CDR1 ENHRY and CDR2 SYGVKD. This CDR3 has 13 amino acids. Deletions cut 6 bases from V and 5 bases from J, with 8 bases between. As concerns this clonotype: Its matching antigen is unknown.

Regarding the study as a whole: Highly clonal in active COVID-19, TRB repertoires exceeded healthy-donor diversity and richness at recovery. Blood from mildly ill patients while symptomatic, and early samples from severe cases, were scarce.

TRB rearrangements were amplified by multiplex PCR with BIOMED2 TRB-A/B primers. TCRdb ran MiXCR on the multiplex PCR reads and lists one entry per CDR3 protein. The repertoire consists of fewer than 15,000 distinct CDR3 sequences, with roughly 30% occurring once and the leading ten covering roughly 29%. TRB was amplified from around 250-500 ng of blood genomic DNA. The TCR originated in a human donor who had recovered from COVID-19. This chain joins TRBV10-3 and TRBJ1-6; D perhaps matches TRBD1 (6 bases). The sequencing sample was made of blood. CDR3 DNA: TGTGCCATCAGCCGGACAGATAATTCACCCCTCCACTTT. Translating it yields CAISRTDNSPLHF.